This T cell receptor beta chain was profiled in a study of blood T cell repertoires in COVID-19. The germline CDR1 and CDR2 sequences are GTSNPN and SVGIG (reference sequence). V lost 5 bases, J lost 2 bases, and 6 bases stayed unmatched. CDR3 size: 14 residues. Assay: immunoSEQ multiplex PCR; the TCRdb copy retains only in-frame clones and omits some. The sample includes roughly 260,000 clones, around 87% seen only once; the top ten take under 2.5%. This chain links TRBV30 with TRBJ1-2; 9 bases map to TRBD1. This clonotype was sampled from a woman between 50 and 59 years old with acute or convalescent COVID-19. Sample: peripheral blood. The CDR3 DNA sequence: TGTGCCTGGTGGGGGGGGACAGGGAACTATGGCTACACCTTC. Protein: CAWWGGTGNYGYTF.